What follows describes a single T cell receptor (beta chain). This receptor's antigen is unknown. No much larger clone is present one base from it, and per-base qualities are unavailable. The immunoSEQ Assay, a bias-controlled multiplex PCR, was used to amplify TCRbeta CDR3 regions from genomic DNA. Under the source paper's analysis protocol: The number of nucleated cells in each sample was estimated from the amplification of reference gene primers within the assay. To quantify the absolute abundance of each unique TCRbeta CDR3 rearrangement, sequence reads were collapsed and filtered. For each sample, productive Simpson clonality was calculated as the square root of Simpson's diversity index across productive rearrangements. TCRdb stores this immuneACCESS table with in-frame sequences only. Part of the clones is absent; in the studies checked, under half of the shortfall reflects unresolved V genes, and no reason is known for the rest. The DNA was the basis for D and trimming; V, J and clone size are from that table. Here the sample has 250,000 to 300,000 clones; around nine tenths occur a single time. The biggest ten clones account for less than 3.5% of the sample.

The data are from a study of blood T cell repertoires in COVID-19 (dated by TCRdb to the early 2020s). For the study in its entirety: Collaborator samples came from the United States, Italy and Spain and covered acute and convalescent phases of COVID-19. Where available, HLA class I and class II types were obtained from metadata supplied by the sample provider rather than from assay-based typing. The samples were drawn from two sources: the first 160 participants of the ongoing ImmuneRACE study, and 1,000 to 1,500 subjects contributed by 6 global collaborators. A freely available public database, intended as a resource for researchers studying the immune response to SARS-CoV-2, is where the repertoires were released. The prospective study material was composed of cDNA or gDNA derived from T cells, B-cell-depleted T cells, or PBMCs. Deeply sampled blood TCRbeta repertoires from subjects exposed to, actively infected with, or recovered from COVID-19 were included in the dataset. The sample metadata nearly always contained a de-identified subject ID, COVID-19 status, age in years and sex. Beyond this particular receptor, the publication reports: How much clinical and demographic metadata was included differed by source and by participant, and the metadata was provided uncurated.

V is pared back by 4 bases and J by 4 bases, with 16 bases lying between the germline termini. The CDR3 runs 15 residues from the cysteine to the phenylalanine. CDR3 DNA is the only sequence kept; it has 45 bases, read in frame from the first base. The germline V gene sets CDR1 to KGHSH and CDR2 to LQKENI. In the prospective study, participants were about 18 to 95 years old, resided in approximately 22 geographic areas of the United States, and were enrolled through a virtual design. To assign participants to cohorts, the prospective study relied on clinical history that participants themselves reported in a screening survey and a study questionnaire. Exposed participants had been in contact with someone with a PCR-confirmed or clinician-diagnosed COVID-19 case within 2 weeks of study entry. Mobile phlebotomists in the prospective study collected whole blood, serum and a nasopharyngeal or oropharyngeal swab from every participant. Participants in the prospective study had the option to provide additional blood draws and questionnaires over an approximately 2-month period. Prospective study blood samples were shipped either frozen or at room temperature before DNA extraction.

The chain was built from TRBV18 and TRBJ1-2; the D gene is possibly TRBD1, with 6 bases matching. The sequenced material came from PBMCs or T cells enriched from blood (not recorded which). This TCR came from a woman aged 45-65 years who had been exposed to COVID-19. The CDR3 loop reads CASSHRDNTIYGYTF. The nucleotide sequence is TGTGCCAGCTCACACCGGGACAACACCATCTATGGCTACACCTTC.